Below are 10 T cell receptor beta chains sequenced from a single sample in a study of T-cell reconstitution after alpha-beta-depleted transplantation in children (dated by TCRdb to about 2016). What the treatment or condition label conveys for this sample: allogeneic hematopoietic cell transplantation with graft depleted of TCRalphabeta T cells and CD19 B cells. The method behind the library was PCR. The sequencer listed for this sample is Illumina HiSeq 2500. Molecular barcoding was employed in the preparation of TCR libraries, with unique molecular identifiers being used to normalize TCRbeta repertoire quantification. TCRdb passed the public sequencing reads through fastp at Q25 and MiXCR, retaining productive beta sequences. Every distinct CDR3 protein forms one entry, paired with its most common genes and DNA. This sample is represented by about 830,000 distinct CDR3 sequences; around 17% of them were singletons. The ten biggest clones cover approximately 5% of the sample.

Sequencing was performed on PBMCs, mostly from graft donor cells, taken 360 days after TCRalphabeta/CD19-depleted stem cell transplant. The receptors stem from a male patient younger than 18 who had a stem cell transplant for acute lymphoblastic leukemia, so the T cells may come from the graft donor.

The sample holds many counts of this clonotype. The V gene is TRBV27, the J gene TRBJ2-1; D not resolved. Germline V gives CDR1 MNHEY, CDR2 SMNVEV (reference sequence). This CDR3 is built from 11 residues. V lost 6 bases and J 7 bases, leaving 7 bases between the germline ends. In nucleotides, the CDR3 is TGTGCCAGCAGCCAAGGAAATGAGCAGTTCTTC. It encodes CASSQGNEQFF.

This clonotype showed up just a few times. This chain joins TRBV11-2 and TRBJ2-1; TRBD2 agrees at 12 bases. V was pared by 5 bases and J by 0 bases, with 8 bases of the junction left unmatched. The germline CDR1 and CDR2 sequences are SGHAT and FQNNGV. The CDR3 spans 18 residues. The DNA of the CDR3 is TGTGCCAGCAGCCCAGGGACTAGCGGGTTAGGCTCCTACAATGAGCAGTTCTTC. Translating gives CASSPGTSGLGSYNEQFF.

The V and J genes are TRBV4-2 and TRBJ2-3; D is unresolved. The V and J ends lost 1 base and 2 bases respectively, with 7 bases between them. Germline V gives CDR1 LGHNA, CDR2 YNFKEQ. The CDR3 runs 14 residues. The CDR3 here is CASSQVSLTDTQYF. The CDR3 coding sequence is TGTGCCAGCAGCCAAGTTAGCCTCACAGATACGCAGTATTTT.

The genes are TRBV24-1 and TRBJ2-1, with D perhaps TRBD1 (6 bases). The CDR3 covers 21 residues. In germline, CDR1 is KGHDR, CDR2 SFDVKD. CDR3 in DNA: TGTGGGGCCAGTGATTCGCCTTTGAAGGGGGAGCGGCGGCTCTCCTACAATGAGCAGTTCTTC. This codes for CGASDSPLKGERRLSYNEQFF.

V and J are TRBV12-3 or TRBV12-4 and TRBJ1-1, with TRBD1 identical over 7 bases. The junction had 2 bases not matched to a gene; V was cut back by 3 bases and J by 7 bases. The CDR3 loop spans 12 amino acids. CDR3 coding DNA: TGTGCCAGCAGTTTCGCAGGGGGTGAAGCTTTCTTT. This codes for CASSFAGGEAFF.

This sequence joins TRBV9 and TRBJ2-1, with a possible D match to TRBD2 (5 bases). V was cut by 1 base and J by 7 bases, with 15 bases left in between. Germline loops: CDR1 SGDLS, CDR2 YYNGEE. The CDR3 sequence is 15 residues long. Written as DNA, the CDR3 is TGTGCCAGCAGCGTACTGGGAGCAAGGTCGAATGAGCAGTTCTTC. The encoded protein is CASSVLGARSNEQFF.

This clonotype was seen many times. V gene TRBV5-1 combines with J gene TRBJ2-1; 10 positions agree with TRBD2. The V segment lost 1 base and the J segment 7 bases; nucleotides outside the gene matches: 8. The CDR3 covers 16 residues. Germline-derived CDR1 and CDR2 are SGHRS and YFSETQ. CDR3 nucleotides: TGCGCCAGCAGCTTGTACGCTAGCGGGAGTTATAATGAGCAGTTCTTC. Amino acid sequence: CASSLYASGSYNEQFF.

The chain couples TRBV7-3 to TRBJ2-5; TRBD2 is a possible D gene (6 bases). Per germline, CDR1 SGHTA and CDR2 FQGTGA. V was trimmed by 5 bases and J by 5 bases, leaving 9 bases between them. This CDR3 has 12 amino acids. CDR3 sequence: CASSHGGETQYF. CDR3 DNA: TGTGCCAGCAGCCACGGAGGGGAGACCCAGTACTTC.

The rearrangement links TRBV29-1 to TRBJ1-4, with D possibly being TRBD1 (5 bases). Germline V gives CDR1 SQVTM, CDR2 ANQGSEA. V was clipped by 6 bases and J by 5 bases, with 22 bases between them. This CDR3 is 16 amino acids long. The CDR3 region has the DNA TGCAGCGTGGTCGGAAAAGGGGCGGCAGGGAATGAAAAACTGTTTTTT. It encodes CSVVGKGAAGNEKLFF.

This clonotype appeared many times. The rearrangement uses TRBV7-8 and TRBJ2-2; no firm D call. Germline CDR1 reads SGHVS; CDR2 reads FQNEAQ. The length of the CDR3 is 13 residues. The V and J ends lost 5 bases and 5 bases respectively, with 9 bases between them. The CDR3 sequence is CASSRIGTGELFF. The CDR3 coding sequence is TGTGCCAGCAGCCGAATCGGAACCGGGGAGCTGTTTTTT. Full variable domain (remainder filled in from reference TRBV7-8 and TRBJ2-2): GAGVSQSPRYKVAKRGQDVALRCDPISGHVSLFWYQQALGQGPEFLTYFQNEAQLDKSGLPSDRFFAERPEGSVSTLKIQRTQQEDSAVYLCASSRIGTGELFFGEGSRLTVL.